These 11 T cell receptor beta chains were sequenced from one sample in a study of PD-L1 blockade in urothelial cancer. The data were produced by immunoSEQ multiplex PCR, yet TCRdb's version contains in-frame clones alone and is incomplete. Counted here are 60,000 to 70,000 clones, about four fifths occurring once; the ten biggest clones make up 2.5% to 3.5%. Time point described: pretreatment peripheral blood. Sequenced here: PBMCs, sampled around atezolizumab (anti-PD-L1) treatment. The receptors were gathered from a man between 70 and 80 years old with urothelial cancer.

V and J are TRBV10-1 and TRBJ2-1; 9 bases agree with TRBD2. J was trimmed by 1 base and V by 3 bases; bases with no gene match: 7. The CDR3 runs 17 residues. CDR1 and CDR2 from the germline V gene are WNHNN and SYGVQD (reference sequence). The CDR3 here is CASSDRSGRTSYNEQFF. The DNA for the CDR3 is TGCGCCAGCAGTGATCGAAGCGGGAGGACTTCCTACAATGAGCAGTTCTTC.

The chain combines TRBV9 with TRBJ2-3, with D possibly matching TRBD2 (6 bases). The CDR3 is 14 amino acids. The ends were cut back, 0 bases at V and 3 bases at J, with 8 bases in the middle. Germline V gene data show CDR1 as SGDLS and CDR2 as YYNGEE. The CDR3 protein is CASSVGAGTDTQYF. CDR3 nucleotides: TGTGCCAGCAGCGTAGGGGCGGGAACAGATACGCAGTATTTT.

The chain links TRBV29-1 to TRBJ2-3, with D unclear. V was cut by 7 bases and J by 3 bases, with 8 bases left in between. The CDR3 has 11 residues. Germline CDR1 SQVTM, CDR2 ANQGSEA. The CDR3, as DNA: TGCAGCGCTAAAGTAACAGATACGCAGTATTTT. Amino acids: CSAKVTDTQYF.

This sequence joins TRBV18 and TRBJ2-1, with D perhaps matching TRBD2 (5 bases). Per germline, CDR1 KGHSH and CDR2 LQKENI. The ends were cut back, 6 bases at V and 6 bases at J, with 15 bases in the middle. The CDR3 covers 14 residues. The CDR3 is CASSALGGLNEQFF. In nucleotides, the CDR3 is TGTGCCAGCTCCGCATTGGGCGGACTCAATGAGCAGTTCTTC. The entire variable domain, with the rest obtained from reference TRBV18 and TRBJ2-1, is as follows: NAGVMQNPRHLVRRRGQEARLRCSPMKGHSHVYWYRQLPEEGLKFMVYLQKENIIDESGMPKERFSAEFPKEGPSILRIQQVVRGDSAAYFCASSALGGLNEQFFGPGTRLTVL.

This clone occurred once. The chain combines TRBV6-1 with TRBJ1-1, with 7 bases lining up with TRBD1. The trim removed 7 bases at V and 4 bases at J, leaving 9 bases unmatched. CDR1 MNHNS and CDR2 SASEGT come from the germline V gene. The CDR3 contains 14 residues. The CDR3 spells CASTEGGGRTEAFF. CDR3 DNA: TGTGCCAGCACCGAAGGGGGCGGGCGCACTGAAGCTTTCTTT.

This chain uses TRBV30 with TRBJ1-1; tentatively, D is TRBD1 (5 bases). V lost 4 bases, J lost 3 bases, and 21 bases lay in between. Looked up from germline, CDR1 is GTSNPN and CDR2 is SVGIG (reference sequence). The CDR3 totals 16 residues. The CDR3 sequence: CAWIPSMGGSYTEAFF. In DNA, the CDR3 is TGTGCCTGGATCCCGTCGATGGGGGGTTCGTACACTGAAGCTTTCTTT.

V and J are TRBV10-3 and TRBJ1-1; 11 bases align to TRBD1. Germline lookup yields CDR1 ENHRY and CDR2 SYGVKD. CDR3 length: 14 amino acids. The junction had 12 bases not matched to a gene; V was cut back by 11 bases and J by 7 bases. CDR3 DNA sequence: TGTGCCTCAAAGGGGACAGGGGGAGAGGGTGAAGCTTTCTTT. It translates to CASKGTGGEGEAFF.

The chain has TRBV5-1 and TRBJ2-1; 10 bases are shared with TRBD2. CDR3 length: 18 residues. Germline assignment: CDR1 SGHRS and CDR2 YFSETQ. V was pared by 5 bases and J by 3 bases, with 14 bases of the junction left unmatched. The CDR3 region has the DNA TGCGCCAGCAGAGGGGCTAGCGGGAGTGGGGCCCTCTACAATGAGCAGTTCTTC. Amino acid sequence: CASRGASGSGALYNEQFF.

The DNA of the CDR3 is TGTGCCAGCAGTTTGTGGAGTAAGACCCAGTACTTC. It codes for CASSLWSKTQYF. V usage is TRBV28 and J usage is TRBJ2-5; D call uncertain. V was pared by 3 bases and J by 6 bases, with 8 bases between. CDR3 size: 12 residues. Germline V gives CDR1 MDHEN, CDR2 SYDVKM. The variable domain in full, completed from reference TRBV28 and TRBJ2-5, reads DVKVTQSSRYLVKRTGEKVFLECVQDMDHENMFWYRQDPGLGLRLIYFSYDVKMKEKGDIPEGYSVSREKKERFSLILESASTNQTSMYLCASSLWSKTQYFGPGTRLLVL.

The J gene is TRBJ1-1, the V gene TRBV5-4; D remains unclear. Germline V gives CDR1 SGHNT, CDR2 YYREEE (reference sequence). V lost 0 bases and J lost 1, with 4 bases in between. The length of the CDR3 is 13 residues. CDR3 DNA sequence: TGTGCCAGCAGCTTGGACTGGAACACTGAAGCTTTCTTT. As protein: CASSLDWNTEAFF.

The chain carries TRBV2 and TRBJ1-4; perhaps TRBD1 as D (5 bases). Per germline, CDR1 SNHLY and CDR2 FYNNEI. The CDR3 extends over 14 amino acids. V shed 7 bases and J shed 7 bases, with 16 bases lying between them. In DNA form, the CDR3 reads TGTGCCAGCACCGCGTCGGGGGTCGGTGAAAAACTGTTTTTT. Its translation is CASTASGVGEKLFF.